Shown below are 2 T cell receptor beta chains from a single sample sequenced in a study of blood T cells in healthy people across ages. Using a J-beta primer mix together with a sample-barcoded 5' primer, a second PCR was run for about 6 to 11 cycles. Each CDR3 protein is one row after TCRdb ran MiXCR on the 5' RACE reads. The sample holds some 690,000 distinct CDR3 sequences, over 20% seen once. The specimen sequenced was blood. Every receptor here comes from a man between 70 and 80 years old in good health.

In this sample, this clonotype turned up many times. The V call is TRBV29-1, the J call TRBJ2-1; D perhaps matches TRBD2 (6 bases). Per the germline V gene, CDR1 is SQVTM and CDR2 is ANQGSEA. Trimming took 5 bases from V and 4 from J, leaving 12 bases between them. The CDR3 runs 13 residues. CDR3 bases: TGCAGCGTTCGGGTAGCGGCATACAATGAGCAGTTCTTC. Its protein is CSVRVAAYNEQFF.

This clonotype was seen only a few times. The chain has TRBV14 and TRBJ1-5; D is undetermined. The CDR3 is made up of 14 amino acids. The germline V gene has CDR1 SGHDN and CDR2 FVKESK. V was pared by 1 base and J by 1 base, with 5 bases between. CDR3 DNA: TGTGCCAGCAGCCAAGGAATGAGCAATCAGCCCCAGCATTTT. It specifies CASSQGMSNQPQHF.